Each of the 11 T cell receptor beta chains below was sequenced from the same sample in a study of blood T cell repertoires in COVID-19. The data were produced by immunoSEQ multiplex PCR, yet TCRdb's version contains in-frame clones alone and is incomplete. The repertoire holds 110,000 or so clones, with approximately 80% as singletons. Sequencing was carried out using peripheral blood. Source of these receptors: an older woman with acute or convalescent COVID-19.

The V and J genes are TRBV7-3 and TRBJ2-1, with TRBD2 identical over 10 bases. J lost 5 bases, V lost 5 bases, and 3 bases had no gene match. Germline CDR1 and CDR2: SGHTA and FQGTGA. There are 14 residues in the CDR3. CDR3 residues: CASSTGLADNEQFF. Written as DNA, the CDR3 is TGTGCCAGCAGCACAGGACTAGCGGACAATGAGCAGTTCTTC.

This chain links TRBV10-1 with TRBJ2-3, with TRBD2 matching 7 bases. With V trimmed by 4 bases and J by 3 bases, 10 bases remained unmatched. The germline V gene has CDR1 WNHNN and CDR2 SYGVQD (reference sequence). The CDR3 has 16 residues. CDR3 region: CASSAGAGVGTDTQYF. The CDR3 nucleotides read TGCGCCAGCAGTGCTGGTGCGGGAGTGGGAACAGATACGCAGTATTTT.

The chain is built from TRBV27 and TRBJ1-2; tentatively, D is TRBD1 (5 bases). CDR3 size: 14 residues. Trimming removed 4 bases from V and 2 bases from J, with 11 bases in between. Germline V CDR1 and CDR2: MNHEY, SMNVEV (reference sequence). The CDR3: CASSSVGVNYGYTF. The CDR3 DNA reads as TGTGCCAGCAGTTCGGTAGGGGTCAACTATGGCTACACCTTC.

This chain uses TRBV29-1 with TRBJ2-2, with 10 bases aligning to TRBD1. Unmatched junction bases numbered 6, after V lost 7 bases and J lost 4 bases. From germline, CDR1 is SQVTM and CDR2 ANQGSEA. CDR3 length: 14 residues. The CDR3 loop is CSGRQGARTGELFF. The CDR3 DNA follows: TGCAGCGGGCGACAGGGGGCGCGCACCGGGGAGCTGTTTTTT.

V usage is TRBV3-1 (or the pseudogene TRBV3-2) and J usage is TRBJ2-3, with 10 bases matching TRBD1. Unmatched junction bases numbered 8, after V lost 2 bases and J lost 3 bases. The CDR3 has 17 amino acids. CDR1 is LGHDT and CDR2 is YNNKEL in the germline V gene (reference sequence). In DNA form, the CDR3 reads TGTGCCAGCAGCCAAAGACAGGGGGCGATGGGTACAGATACGCAGTATTTT. This encodes CASSQRQGAMGTDTQYF.

The V call is TRBV27, the J call TRBJ1-4; 8 bases agree with TRBD1. Per germline, CDR1 MNHEY and CDR2 SMNVEV (reference sequence). V shed 5 bases and J 7 bases; nucleotides not matched to a gene: 15. The CDR3 runs to 17 residues. The CDR3 nucleotides read TGTGCCAGCAGTCCACAAACCCCAGGGGGCGTTAGTGAAAAACTGTTTTTT. This translates into CASSPQTPGGVSEKLFF.

The chain recombines TRBV21-1 with TRBJ2-2; the listed D gene, TRBD2, was not tested against the DNA. TRBV21-1 has pseudogene status. The CDR3 is 12 amino acids. The DNA of the CDR3 is TGTGCCAGCAGCAGAGACACCGGGGAGCTGTTTTTT. As protein: CASSRDTGELFF.

This chain connects TRBV19 to TRBJ1-5, with a weak D call TRBD1 (5 bases). Germline V gene lookup returns CDR1 LNHDA and CDR2 SQIVND (reference sequence). Trimming took 6 bases from V and 0 from J, leaving 12 bases between them. CDR3 length: 15 amino acids. The CDR3 loop reads CASSGWGSSNQPQHF. The CDR3 coding sequence is TGTGCCAGTAGCGGGTGGGGCAGTAGCAATCAGCCCCAGCATTTT. Together with reference TRBV19 and TRBJ1-5, the CDR3 gives the full variable domain: DGGITQSPKYLFRKEGQNVTLSCEQNLNHDAMYWYRQDPGQGLRLIYYSQIVNDFQKGDIAEGYSVSREKKESFPLTVTSAQKNPTAFYLCASSGWGSSNQPQHFGDGTRLSIL.

This clone was seen more than once but under ten times. The rearrangement links TRBV19 to TRBJ1-2, with D perhaps TRBD1 (6 bases). CDR3 length equals 14 residues. V gave up 3 bases and J gave up 4 bases, with 12 bases separating them. Germline CDR1 LNHDA, CDR2 SQIVND (reference sequence). CDR3: CASSMDSKIYGYTF. CDR3 DNA sequence: TGTGCCAGTAGTATGGACAGCAAGATCTATGGCTACACCTTC.

The V and J genes are TRBV2 and TRBJ2-4; TRBD1 is a possible D gene (6 bases). Germline V gene sequence: CDR1 SNHLY, CDR2 FYNNEI. V was shortened by 4 bases and J by 8 bases, with 21 bases between the two germline ends. The CDR3 extends over 16 amino acids. CDR3 in amino acids: CASSALEGPRGDIQYF. In DNA form, the CDR3 reads TGTGCCAGCAGTGCCCTAGAGGGGCCCAGGGGAGACATTCAGTACTTC.

The V gene is TRBV5-1, the J gene TRBJ2-1; TRBD1 matches 7 bases. CDR3 length: 17 amino acids. Trimming removed 2 bases from V and 6 bases from J; junction bases left unmatched: 14. From germline, CDR1 is SGHRS and CDR2 YFSETQ. The DNA for the CDR3 is TGCGCCAGCAGCTTACTCACAGGGGAACGGGTGGCCAATGAGCAGTTCTTC. Amino acids: CASSLLTGERVANEQFF.